A single sample gave rise to the 6 T cell receptor beta chains below, sequenced in a study of blood T cell repertoires in COVID-19. TCRdb's table, derived via immunoSEQ multiplex PCR, lists solely in-frame clones and lacks some. The sample shows 100,000 or so clones, about 77% of them seen only once. The sequencing input was peripheral blood. The receptors derive from a man in his sixties or seventies with active or convalescent COVID-19.

This clone was seen a few times. This sequence joins TRBV6-2 or TRBV6-3 and TRBJ2-7; 14 bases are a match to TRBD2. There are 17 residues in the CDR3. Germline CDR1 reads MNHEY; CDR2 reads SVGEGT. V gave up 5 bases and J gave up 0 bases; unmatched junction bases: 6. The CDR3 spells CASSRTSGGRSSYEQYF. DNA for the CDR3: TGTGCCAGCAGTCGGACTAGCGGGGGGCGGAGCTCCTACGAGCAGTACTTC.

The chain is built from TRBV6-5 and TRBJ1-2; D possibly corresponds to TRBD1 (6 bases). The CDR3 is 13 amino acids. With 6 bases removed from V and 8 bases from J, the gap between germline ends came to 16 bases. Germline V gene sequence: CDR1 MNHEY, CDR2 SVGAGI. Here the CDR3 reads CASRIRGGMGYTF. As DNA, the CDR3 is TGTGCCAGCAGGATAAGGGGGGGGATGGGCTACACCTTC.

This clone showed up just once. The chain uses TRBV7-9 and TRBJ2-3, with 8 bases that match TRBD2. CDR3 length: 16 residues. V shed 2 bases, J shed 3 bases, and the junction held 7 bases outside the gene matches. The germline CDR1 and CDR2 sequences are SEHNR and FQNEAQ (reference sequence). Written as DNA, the CDR3 is TGTGCCAGCAGCTTACGGCCTAGCGGGCTGACAGATACGCAGTATTTT. As protein: CASSLRPSGLTDTQYF.

The chain is built from TRBV29-1 and TRBJ1-2; TRBD1 aligns across 7 bases. Germline V lookup: CDR1 SQVTM, CDR2 ANQGSEA. There are 12 residues in the CDR3. With 3 bases clipped from V and 6 bases from J, the junction kept 4 bases outside the gene matches. CDR3 residues: CSVEGQLNGYTF. CDR3 in DNA: TGCAGCGTTGAGGGACAGCTCAATGGCTACACCTTC.

The V and J genes are TRBV27 and TRBJ2-1; 9 positions agree with TRBD2. V dropped 3 bases and J dropped 7; count of bases not matched to a gene: 19. The CDR3 is 19 residues long. Germline-derived CDR1 and CDR2 are MNHEY and SMNVEV (reference sequence). Here the CDR3 DNA reads TGTGCCAGCAGTTTTGGTCCGTGGCGGGAGGGCCGTTCGCGGAATGAGCAGTTCTTC. Its protein product is CASSFGPWREGRSRNEQFF.

This clone was counted a few times. The chain recombines TRBV9 with TRBJ2-7, with 9 bases fitting TRBD2. The CDR3 is made up of 14 amino acids. The V gene end was trimmed by 1 base and the J gene end by 1 base; junction bases not matched to a gene: 0. CDR1 is SGDLS and CDR2 is YYNGEE in the germline V gene. The CDR3 region has the DNA TGTGCCAGCAGCGTACTAGCGGGGTCCTACGAGCAGTACTTC. Translated, it gives CASSVLAGSYEQYF.